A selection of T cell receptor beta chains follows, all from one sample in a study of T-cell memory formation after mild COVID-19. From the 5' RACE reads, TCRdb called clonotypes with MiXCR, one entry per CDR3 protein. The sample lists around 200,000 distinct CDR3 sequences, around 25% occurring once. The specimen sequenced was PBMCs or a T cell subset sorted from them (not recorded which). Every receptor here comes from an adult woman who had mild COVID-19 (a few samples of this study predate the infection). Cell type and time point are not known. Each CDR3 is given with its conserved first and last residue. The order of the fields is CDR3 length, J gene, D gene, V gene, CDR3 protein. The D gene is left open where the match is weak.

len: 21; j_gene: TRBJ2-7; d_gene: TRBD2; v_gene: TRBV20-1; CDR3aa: CSARARGKGLAGGSSSYEQYF
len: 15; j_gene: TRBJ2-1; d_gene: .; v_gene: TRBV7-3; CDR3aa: CASSWGVGLYNEQFF
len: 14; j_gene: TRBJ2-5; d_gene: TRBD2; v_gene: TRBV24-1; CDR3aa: CATSDPVSSGQFYF
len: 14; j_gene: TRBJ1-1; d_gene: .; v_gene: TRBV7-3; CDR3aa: CASTLQGRNTEAFF
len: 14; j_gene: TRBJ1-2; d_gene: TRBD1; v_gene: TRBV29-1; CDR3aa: CSVNRDRGTDGYTF
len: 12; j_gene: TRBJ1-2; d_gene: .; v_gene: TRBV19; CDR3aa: CASTGGPGGYTF
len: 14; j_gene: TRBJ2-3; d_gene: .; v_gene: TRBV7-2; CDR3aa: CASTRRGFTDTQYF
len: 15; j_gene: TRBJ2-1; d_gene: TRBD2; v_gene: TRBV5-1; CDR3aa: CASSPGTSGYNEQFF
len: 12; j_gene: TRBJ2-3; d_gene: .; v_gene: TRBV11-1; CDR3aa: CASSRPTDTQYF
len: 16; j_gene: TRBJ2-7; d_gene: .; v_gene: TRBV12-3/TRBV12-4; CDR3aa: CATPAYTDNPPYEQYF
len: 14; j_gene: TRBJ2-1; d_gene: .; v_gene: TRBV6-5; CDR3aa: CASSSFPGGYEQFF
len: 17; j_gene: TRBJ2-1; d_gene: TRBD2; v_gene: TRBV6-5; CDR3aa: CASSPGLAGGSYNEQFF
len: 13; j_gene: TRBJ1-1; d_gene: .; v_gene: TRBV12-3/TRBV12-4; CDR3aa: CASSFNRNTEAFF
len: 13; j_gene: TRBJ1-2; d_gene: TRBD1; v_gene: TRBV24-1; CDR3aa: CATSGQGPYGYTF
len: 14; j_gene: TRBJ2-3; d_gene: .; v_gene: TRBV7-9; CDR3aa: CASSPRRATDTQYF
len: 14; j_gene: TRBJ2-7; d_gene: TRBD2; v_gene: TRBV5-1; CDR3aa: CASSPRPSGGEQYF
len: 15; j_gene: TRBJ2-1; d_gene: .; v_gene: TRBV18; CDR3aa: CASSPAWGGRDVQFF
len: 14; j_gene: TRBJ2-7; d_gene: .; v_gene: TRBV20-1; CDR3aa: CSARGGWTVYEQYF
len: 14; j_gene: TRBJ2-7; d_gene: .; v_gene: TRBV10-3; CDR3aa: CAISGTALSYEQYF
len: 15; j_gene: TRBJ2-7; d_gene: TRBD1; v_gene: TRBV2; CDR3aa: CAQRVRQGASNEQYF
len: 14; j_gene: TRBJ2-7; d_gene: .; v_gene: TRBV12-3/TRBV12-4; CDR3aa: CASSRDSLGDEQYF
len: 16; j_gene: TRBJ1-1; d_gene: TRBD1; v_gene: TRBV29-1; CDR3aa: CSVVTGGAGRDTEAFF
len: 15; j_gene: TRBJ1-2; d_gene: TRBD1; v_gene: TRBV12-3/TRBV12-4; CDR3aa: CASSPRQGGSGGYTF
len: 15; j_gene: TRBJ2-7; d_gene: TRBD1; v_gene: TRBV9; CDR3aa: CASSVAGTVGYEQYF
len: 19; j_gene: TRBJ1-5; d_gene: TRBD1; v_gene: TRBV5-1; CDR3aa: CASSLADRGVRSGNQPQHF
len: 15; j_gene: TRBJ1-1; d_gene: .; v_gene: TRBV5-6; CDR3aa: CASSSGWRSNTEAFF
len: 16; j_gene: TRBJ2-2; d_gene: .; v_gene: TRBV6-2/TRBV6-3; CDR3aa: CASSYLGQRNTGELFF
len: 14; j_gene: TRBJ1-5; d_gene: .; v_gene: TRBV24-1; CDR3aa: CATSDVTGNQPQHF
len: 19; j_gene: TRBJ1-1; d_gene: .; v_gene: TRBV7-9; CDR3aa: CASSATPRGVRSMNTEAFF
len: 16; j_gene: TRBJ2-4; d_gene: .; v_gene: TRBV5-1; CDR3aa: CASSLGQPAGENIQYF
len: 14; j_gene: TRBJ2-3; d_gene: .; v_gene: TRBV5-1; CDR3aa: CASSLALGSDTQYF
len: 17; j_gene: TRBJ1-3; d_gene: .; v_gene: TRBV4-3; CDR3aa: CASSQAGGRSSGNTIYF
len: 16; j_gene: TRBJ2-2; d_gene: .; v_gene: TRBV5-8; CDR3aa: CASRRNRDPNTGELFF